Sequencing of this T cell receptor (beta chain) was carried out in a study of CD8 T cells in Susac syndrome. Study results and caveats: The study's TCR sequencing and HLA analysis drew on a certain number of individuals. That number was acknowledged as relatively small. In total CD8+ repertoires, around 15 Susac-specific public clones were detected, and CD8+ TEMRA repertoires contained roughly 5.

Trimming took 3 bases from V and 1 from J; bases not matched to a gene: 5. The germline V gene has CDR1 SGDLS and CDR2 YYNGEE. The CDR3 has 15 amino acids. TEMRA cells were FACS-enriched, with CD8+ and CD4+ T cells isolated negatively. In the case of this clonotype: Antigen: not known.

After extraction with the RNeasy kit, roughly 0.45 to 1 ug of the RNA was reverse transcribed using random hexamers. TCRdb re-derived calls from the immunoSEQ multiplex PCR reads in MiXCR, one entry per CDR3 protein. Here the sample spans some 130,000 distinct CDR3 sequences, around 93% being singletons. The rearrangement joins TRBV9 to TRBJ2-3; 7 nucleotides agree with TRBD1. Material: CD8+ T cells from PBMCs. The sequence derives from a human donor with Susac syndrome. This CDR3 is CASSGRTGGTDTQYF. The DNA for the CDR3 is TGTGCCAGCAGCGGCCGAACAGGGGGCACAGATACGCAGTATTTT.